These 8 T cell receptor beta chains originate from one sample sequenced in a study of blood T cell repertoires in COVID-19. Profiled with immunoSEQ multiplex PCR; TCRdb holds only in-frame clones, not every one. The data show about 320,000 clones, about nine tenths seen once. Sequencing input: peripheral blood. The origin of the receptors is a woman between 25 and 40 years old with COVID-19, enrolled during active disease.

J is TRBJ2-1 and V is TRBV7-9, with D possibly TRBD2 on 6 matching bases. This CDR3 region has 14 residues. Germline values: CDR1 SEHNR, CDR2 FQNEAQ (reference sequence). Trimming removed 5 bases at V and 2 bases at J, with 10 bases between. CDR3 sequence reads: CASSGRDAYNEQFF. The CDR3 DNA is TGTGCCAGCAGCGGGCGGGACGCCTACAATGAGCAGTTCTTC. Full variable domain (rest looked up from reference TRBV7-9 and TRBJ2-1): DTGVSQNPRHKITKRGQNVTFRCDPISEHNRLYWYRQTLGQGPEFLTYFQNEAQLEKSRLLSDRFSAERPKGSFSTLEIQRTEQGDSAMYLCASSGRDAYNEQFFGPGTRLTVL.

CDR3 residues: CASSFRGATEAFF. The CDR3, as DNA: TGTGCCAGCAGTTTCCGGGGGGCCACTGAAGCTTTCTTT. The chain recombines TRBV28 with TRBJ1-1, with a weak D call TRBD1 (6 bases). The CDR3 covers 13 residues. V lost 3 bases and J 4 bases, leaving 9 bases between the germline ends. Per germline, CDR1 MDHEN and CDR2 SYDVKM.

CDR3 DNA sequence: TGTGCCAGCAGCTTGGAGACAGTCCCTGGGGCCAACGTCCTGACTTTC. Encoded protein: CASSLETVPGANVLTF. The chain is built from TRBV5-4 and TRBJ2-6; D might be TRBD1 (5 bases). This CDR3 region has 16 residues. The V end lost 0 bases, the J end lost 2 bases, and 9 bases lay between the germline ends. Germline V lookup: CDR1 SGHNT, CDR2 YYREEE (reference sequence).

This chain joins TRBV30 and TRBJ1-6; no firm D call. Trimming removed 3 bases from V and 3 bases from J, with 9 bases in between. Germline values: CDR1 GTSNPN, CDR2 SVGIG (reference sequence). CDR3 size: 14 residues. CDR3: CAWRWQRYNSPLHF. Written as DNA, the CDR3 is TGTGCCTGGAGGTGGCAGCGCTATAATTCACCCCTCCACTTT.

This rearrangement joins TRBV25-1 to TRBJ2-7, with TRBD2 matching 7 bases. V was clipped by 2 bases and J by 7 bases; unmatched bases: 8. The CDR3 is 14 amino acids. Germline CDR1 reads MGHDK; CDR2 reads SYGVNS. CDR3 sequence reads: CASSEMGGTGEQYF. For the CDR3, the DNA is TGTGCCAGCAGTGAAATGGGAGGGACGGGTGAGCAGTACTTC.

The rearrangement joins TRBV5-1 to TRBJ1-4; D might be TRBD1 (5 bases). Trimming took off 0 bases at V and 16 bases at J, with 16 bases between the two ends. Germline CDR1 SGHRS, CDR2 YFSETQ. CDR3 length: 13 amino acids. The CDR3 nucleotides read TGCGCCAGCAGCTTGGAGATGGGGGGAGTCGGGTTTTTT. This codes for CASSLEMGGVGFF.

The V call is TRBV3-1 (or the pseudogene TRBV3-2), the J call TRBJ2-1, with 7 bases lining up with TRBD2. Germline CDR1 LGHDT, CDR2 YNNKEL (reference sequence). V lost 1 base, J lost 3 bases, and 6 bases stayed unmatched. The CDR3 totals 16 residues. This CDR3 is CASSQAPAGFYNEQFF. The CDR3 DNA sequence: TGTGCCAGCAGCCAAGCACCAGCGGGGTTCTACAATGAGCAGTTCTTC.

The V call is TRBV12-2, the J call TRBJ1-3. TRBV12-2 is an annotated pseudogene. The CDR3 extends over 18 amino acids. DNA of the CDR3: TGTGCAAGTCGCTTAGACCGGCGGGGAAGGGTCTCCGGAAACACCATATATTTT. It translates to CASRLDRRGRVSGNTIYF.